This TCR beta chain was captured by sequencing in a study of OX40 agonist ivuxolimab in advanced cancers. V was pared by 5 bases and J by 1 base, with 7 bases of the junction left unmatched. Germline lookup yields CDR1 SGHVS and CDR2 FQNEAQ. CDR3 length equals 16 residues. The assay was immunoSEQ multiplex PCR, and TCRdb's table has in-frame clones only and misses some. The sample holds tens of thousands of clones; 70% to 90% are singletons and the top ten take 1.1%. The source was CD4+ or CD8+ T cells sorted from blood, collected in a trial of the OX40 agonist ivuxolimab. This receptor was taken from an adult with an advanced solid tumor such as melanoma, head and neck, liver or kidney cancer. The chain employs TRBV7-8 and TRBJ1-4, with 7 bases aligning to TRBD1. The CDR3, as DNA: TGTGCCAGCAGCGGGGAGACAGGGTTAACTAATGAAAAACTGTTTTTT. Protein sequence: CASSGETGLTNEKLFF.